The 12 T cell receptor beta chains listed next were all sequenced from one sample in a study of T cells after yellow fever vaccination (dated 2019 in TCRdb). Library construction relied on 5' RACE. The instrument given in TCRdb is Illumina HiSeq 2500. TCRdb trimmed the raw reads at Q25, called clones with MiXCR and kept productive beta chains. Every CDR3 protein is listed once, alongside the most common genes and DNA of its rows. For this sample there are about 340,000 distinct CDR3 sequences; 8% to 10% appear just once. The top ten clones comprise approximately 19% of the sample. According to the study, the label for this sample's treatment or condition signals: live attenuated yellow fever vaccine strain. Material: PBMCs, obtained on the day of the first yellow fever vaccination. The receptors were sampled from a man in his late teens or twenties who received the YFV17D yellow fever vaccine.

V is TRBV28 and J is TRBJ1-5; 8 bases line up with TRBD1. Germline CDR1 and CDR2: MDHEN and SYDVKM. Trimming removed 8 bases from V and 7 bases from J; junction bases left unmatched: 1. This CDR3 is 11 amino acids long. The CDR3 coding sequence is TGTGCCAGCGACAGGGGCCAGCCCCAGCATTTT. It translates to CASDRGQPQHF.

This CDR3 is CASSRPGTGNTEAFF. The CDR3 DNA reads as TGTGCCAGCAGCCGCCCCGGGACAGGGAACACTGAAGCTTTCTTT. The chain has TRBV7-2 and TRBJ1-1, with TRBD1 matching 8 bases. The ends lost 5 bases at V and 1 base at J; junction bases unmatched: 6. Germline V gene data show CDR1 as SGHTA and CDR2 as FQGNSA. The CDR3 extends over 15 amino acids.

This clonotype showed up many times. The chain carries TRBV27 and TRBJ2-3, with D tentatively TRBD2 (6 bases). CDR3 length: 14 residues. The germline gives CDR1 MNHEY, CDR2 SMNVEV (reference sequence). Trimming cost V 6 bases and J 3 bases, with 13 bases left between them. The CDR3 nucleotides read TGTGCCAGCAGGAAATGGGGGGTAACAGATACGCAGTATTTT. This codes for CASRKWGVTDTQYF.

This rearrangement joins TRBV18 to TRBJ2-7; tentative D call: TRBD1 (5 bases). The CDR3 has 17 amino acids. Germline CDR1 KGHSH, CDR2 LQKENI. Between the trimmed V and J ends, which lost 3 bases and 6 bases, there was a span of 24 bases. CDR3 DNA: TGTGCCAGCTCACCGAGTATGTCAGGGCGCCGGTTCCCCGAGCAGTACTTC. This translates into CASSPSMSGRRFPEQYF. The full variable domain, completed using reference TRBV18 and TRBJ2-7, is NAGVMQNPRHLVRRRGQEARLRCSPMKGHSHVYWYRQLPEEGLKFMVYLQKENIIDESGMPKERFSAEFPKEGPSILRIQQVVRGDSAAYFCASSPSMSGRRFPEQYFGPGTRLTVT.

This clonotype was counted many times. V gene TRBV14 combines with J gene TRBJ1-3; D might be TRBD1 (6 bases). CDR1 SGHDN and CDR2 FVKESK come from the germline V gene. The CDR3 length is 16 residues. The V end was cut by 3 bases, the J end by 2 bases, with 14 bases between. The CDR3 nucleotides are TGTGCCAGCAGCCAGGTCGGGGGGGCGGCTGGAAACACCATATATTTT. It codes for CASSQVGGAAGNTIYF.

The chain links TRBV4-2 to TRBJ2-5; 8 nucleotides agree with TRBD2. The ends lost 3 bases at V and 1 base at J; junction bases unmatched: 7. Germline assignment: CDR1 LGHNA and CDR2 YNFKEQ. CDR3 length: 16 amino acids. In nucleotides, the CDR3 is TGTGCCAGCAGCCAGGAACTAGCGGCCCCCCAAGAGACCCAGTACTTC. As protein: CASSQELAAPQETQYF.

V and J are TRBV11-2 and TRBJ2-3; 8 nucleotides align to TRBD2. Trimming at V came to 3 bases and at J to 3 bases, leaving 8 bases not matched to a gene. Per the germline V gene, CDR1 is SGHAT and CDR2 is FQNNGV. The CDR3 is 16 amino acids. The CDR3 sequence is CASSFHSGVLTDTQYF. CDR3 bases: TGTGCCAGCAGCTTCCATAGCGGGGTCTTGACAGATACGCAGTATTTT.

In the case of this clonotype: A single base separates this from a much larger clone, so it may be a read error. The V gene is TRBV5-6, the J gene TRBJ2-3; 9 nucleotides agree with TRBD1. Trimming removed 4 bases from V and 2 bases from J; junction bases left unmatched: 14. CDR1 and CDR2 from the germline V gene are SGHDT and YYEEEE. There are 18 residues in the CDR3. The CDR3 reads CASSPGTGSGIITDTQYF. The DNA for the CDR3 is TGTGCCAGCAGCCCGGGGACAGGGTCGGGCATAATCACAGATACGCAGTATTTT. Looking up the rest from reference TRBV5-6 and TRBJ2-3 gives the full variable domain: DAGVTQSPTHLIKTRGQQVTLRCSPKSGHDTVSWYQQALGQGPQFIFQYYEEEERQRGNFPDRFSGHQFPNYSSELNVNALLLGDSALYLCASSPGTGSGIITDTQYFGPGTRLTVL.

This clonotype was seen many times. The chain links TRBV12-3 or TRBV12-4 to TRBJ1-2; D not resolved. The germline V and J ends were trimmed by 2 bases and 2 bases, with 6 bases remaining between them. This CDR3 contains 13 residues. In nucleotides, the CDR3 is TGTGCCAGCAGTTTAACGGGAAACTATGGCTACACCTTC. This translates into CASSLTGNYGYTF.

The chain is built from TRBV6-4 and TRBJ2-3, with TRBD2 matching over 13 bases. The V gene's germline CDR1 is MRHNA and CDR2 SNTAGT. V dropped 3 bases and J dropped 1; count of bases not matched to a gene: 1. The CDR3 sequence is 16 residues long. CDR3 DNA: TGTGCCAGCAGTGAGGGGACTAGCGGGGGCACAGATACGCAGTATTTT. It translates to CASSEGTSGGTDTQYF.

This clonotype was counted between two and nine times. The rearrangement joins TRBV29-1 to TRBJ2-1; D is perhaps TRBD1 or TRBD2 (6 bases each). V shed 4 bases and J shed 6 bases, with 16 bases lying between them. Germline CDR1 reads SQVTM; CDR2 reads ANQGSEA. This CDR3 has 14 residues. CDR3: CSVGLGGRSNEQFF. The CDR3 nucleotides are TGCAGCGTTGGCTTGGGGGGCAGGTCCAATGAGCAGTTCTTC.

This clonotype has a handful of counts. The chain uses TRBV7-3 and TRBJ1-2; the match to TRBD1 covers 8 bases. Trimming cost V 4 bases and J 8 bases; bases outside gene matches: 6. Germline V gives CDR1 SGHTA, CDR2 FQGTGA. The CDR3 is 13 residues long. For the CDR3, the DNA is TGTGCCAGCAGCTACGGACAGGGTCAGGGCTACACCTTC. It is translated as CASSYGQGQGYTF.